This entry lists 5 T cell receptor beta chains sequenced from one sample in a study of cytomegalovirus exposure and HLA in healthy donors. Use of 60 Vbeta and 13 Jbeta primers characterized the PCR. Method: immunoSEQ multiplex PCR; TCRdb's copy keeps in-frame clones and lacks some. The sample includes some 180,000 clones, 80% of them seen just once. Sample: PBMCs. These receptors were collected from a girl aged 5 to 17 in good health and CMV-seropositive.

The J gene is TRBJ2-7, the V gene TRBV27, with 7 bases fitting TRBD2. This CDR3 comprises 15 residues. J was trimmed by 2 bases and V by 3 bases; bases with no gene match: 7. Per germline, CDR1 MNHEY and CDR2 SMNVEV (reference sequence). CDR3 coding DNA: TGTGCCAGCAGTTTCTATGGTAGCGGGCCCTACGAGCAGTACTTC. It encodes CASSFYGSGPYEQYF.

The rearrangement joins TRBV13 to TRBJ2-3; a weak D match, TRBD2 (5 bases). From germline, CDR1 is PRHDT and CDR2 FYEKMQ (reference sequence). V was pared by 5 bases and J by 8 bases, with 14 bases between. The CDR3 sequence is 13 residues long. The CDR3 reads CASSTIPEGTQYF. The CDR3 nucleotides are TGTGCCAGCAGCACAATTCCTGAGGGTACGCAGTATTTT.

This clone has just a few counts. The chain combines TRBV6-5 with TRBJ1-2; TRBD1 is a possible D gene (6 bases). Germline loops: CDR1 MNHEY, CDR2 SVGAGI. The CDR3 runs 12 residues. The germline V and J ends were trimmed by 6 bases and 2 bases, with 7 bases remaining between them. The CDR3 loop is CASSGQNYGYTF. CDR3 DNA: TGTGCCAGCAGCGGACAGAACTATGGCTACACCTTC.

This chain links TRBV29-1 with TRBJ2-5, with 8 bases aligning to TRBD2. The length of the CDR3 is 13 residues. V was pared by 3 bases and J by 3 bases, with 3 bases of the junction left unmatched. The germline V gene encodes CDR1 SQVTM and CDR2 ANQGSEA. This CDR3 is CSVDSLAEETQYF. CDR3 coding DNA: TGCAGCGTTGATTCACTAGCGGAAGAGACCCAGTACTTC. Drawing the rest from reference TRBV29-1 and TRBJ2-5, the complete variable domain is SAVISQKPSRDICQRGTSLTIQCQVDSQVTMMFWYRQQPGQSLTLIATANQGSEATYESGFVIDKFPISRPNLTFSTLTVSNMSPEDSSIYLCSVDSLAEETQYFGPGTRLLVL.

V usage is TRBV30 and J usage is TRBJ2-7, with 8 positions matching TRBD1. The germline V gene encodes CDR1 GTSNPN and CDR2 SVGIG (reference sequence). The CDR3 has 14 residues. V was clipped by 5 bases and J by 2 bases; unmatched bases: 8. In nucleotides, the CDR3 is TGTGCCTGGGAAACCGGGACAGGTACCTACGAGCAGTACTTC. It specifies CAWETGTGTYEQYF.